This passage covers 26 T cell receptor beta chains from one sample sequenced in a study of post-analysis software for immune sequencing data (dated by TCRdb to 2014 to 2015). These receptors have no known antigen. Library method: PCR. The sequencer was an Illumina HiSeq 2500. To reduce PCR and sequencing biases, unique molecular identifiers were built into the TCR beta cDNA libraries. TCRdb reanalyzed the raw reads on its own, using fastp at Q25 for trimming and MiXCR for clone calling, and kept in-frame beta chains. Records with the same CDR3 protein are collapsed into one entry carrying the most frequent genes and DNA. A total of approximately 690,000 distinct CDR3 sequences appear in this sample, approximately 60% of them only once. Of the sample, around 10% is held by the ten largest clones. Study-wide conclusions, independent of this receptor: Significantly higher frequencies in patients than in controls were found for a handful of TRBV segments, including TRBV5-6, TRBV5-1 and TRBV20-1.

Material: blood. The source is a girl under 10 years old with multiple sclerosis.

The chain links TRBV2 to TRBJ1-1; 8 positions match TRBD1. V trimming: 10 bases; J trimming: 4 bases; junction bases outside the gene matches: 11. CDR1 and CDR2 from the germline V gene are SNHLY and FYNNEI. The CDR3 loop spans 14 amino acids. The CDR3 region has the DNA TGTGCCACCAACGAAATTACAGGGGGCACTGAAGCTTTCTTT. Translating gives CATNEITGGTEAFF.

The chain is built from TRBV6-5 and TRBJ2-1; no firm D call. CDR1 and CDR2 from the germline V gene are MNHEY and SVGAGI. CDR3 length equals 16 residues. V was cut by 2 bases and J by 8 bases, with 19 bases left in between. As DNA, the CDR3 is TGTGCCAGCAGTTACCAGGATAGGGTCGCATTCCATGAGCAGTTCTTC. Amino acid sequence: CASSYQDRVAFHEQFF.

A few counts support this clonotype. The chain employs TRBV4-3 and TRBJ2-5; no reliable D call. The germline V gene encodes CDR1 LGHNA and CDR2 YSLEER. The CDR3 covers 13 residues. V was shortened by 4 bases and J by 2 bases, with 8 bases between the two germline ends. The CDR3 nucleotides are TGCGCCAGCAGCCTAAATGAGCAAGAGACCCAGTACTTC. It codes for CASSLNEQETQYF.

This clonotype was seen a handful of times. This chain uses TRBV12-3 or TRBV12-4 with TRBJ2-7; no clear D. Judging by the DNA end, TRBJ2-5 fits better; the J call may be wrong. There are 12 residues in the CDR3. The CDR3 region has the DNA TGTGCCAGCAGTTTCGGCAGGGAGACCCAGTACTTC. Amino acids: CASSFGRETQYF.

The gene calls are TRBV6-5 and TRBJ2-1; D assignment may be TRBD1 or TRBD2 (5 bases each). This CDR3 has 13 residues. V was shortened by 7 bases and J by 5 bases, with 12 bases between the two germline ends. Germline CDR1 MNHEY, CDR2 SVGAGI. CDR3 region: CASNGGADNEQFF. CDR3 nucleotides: TGTGCCAGCAATGGGGGAGCAGACAATGAGCAGTTCTTC.

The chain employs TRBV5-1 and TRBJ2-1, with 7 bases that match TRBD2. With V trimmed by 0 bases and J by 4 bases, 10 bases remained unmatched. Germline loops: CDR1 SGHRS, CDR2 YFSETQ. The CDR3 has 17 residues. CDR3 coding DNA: TGCGCCAGCAGCTTGGGAGTACTAGCGAACCAGTACAATGAGCAGTTCTTC. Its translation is CASSLGVLANQYNEQFF.

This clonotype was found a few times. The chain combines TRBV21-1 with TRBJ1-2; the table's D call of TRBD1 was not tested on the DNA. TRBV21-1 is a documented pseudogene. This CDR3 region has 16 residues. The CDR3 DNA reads TGTGTCAGCAGCAAATATGGATCGACAGGGGGCAAAGGCTACACCTTC. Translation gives CVSSKYGSTGGKGYTF.

The CDR3 region is CASSQEGVTYGYTF. The CDR3 DNA is TGTGCCAGCAGCCAAGAAGGAGTTACCTATGGCTACACCTTC. The V call is TRBV14, the J call TRBJ1-2; D gene uncertain. V was clipped by 0 bases and J by 4 bases, with 9 bases between them. The CDR3 consists of 14 residues. Germline V gene data show CDR1 as SGHDN and CDR2 as FVKESK.

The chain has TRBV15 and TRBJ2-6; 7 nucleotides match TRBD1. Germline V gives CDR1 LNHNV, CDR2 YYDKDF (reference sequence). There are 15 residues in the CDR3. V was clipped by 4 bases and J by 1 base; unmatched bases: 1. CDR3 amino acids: CATSTQGSGANVLTF. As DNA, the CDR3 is TGTGCCACCAGCACACAGGGGTCTGGGGCCAACGTCCTGACTTTC.

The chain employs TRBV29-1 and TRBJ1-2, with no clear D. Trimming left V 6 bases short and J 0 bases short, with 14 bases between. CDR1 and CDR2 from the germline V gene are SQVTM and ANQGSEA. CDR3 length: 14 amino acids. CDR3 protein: CSVYEGTTNYGYTF. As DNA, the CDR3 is TGCAGCGTGTACGAAGGCACCACTAACTATGGCTACACCTTC.

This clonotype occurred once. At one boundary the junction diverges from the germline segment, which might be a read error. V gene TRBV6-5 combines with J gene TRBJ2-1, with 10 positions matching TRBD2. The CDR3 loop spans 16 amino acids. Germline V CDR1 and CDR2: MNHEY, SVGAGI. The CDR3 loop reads CAGSSASGGTYNEQFF. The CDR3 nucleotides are TGTGCCGGCAGTTCCGCTAGCGGGGGTACCTACAATGAGCAGTTCTTC.

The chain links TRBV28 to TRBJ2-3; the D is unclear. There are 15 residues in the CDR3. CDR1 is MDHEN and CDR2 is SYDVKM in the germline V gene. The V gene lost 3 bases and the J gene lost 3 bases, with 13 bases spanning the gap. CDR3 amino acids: CASSFGAKMTDTQYF. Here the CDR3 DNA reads TGTGCCAGCAGTTTCGGTGCTAAGATGACAGATACGCAGTATTTT.

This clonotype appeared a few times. The CDR3 is CASSLGQRKGLRGEQFF. The CDR3 DNA sequence: TGCGCCAGCAGCTTGGGACAGCGGAAGGGCCTGAGGGGTGAGCAGTTCTTC. The J gene is TRBJ2-1, the V gene TRBV5-1; D could derive from TRBD1 or TRBD2 (5 bases each). CDR3 length equals 17 residues. Germline V gene sequence: CDR1 SGHRS, CDR2 YFSETQ. Trimming took off 0 bases at V and 9 bases at J, with 22 bases between the two ends.

The CDR3 sequence is CASSLVRDNEQFF. CDR3 DNA: TGTGCCAGCAGCTTAGTTAGGGACAATGAGCAGTTCTTC. The chain couples TRBV11-3 to TRBJ2-1; D gene unclear. V lost 1 base and J 5 bases, leaving 6 bases between the germline ends. The germline V gene encodes CDR1 SGHNT and CDR2 YENEEA. There are 13 residues in the CDR3.

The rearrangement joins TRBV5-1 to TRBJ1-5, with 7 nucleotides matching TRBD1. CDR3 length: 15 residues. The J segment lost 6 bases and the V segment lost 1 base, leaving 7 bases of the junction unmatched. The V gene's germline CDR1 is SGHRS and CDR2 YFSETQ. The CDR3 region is CASSLSGDRAQPQHF. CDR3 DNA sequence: TGCGCCAGCAGCTTGTCTGGGGACAGAGCTCAGCCCCAGCATTTT.

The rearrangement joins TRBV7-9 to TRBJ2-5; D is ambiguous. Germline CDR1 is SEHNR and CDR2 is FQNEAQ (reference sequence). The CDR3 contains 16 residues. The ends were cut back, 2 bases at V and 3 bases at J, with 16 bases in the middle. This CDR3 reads CASSLNRLRTEETQYF. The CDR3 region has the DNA TGTGCCAGCAGCTTAAATAGGCTAAGGACGGAAGAGACCCAGTACTTC.

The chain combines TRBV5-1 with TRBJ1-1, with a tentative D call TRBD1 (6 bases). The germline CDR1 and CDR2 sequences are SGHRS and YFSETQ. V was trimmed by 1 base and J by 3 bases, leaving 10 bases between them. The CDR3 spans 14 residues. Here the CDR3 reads CASSLQGPDTEAFF. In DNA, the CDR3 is TGCGCCAGCAGCTTGCAGGGGCCGGACACTGAAGCTTTCTTT.

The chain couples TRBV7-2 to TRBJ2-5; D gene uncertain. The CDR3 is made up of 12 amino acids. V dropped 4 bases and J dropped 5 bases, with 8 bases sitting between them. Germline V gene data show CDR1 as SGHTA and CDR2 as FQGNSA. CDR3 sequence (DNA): TGTGCCAGCAGCTCCAGTTGGGAGACCCAGTACTTC. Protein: CASSSSWETQYF. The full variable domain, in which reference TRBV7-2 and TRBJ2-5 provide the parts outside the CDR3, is GAGVSQSPSNKVTEKGKDVELRCDPISGHTALYWYRQSLGQGLEFLIYFQGNSAPDKSGLPSDRFSAERTGGSVSTLTIQRTQQEDSAVYLCASSSSWETQYFGPGTRLLVL.

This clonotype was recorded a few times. The CDR3 region is CSALAGAQETQYF. Written as DNA, the CDR3 is TGCAGTGCCCTAGCGGGTGCACAAGAGACCCAGTACTTC. The chain combines TRBV20-1 with TRBJ2-5; TRBD2 aligns across 8 bases. There are 13 residues in the CDR3. From germline, CDR1 is DFQATT and CDR2 SNEGSKA (reference sequence). J lost 2 bases, V lost 6 bases, and 5 bases had no gene match.

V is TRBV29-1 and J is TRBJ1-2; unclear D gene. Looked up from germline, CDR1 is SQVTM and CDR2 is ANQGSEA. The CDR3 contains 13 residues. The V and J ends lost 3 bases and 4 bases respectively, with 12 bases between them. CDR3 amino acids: CSVDPTSSYGYTF. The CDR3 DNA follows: TGCAGCGTTGACCCCACATCCTCCTATGGCTACACCTTC.

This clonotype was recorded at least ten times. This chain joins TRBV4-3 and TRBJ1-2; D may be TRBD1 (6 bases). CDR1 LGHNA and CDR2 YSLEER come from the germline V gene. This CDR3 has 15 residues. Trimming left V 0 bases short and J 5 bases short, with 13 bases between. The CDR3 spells CASSQDRGLGYGYTF. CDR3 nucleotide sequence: TGCGCCAGCAGCCAAGATCGGGGGCTTGGGTATGGCTACACCTTC.

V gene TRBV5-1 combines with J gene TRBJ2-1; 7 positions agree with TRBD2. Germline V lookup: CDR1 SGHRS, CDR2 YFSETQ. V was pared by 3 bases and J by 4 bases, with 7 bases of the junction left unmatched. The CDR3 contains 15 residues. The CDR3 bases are TGCGCCAGCAGCTATCCGTGGGAGGGATACAATGAGCAGTTCTTC. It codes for CASSYPWEGYNEQFF.

CDR3 region: CSARDLGTSSQETQYF. As DNA, the CDR3 is TGCAGTGCTAGAGATCTGGGGACTAGCAGTCAAGAGACCCAGTACTTC. The chain uses TRBV20-1 and TRBJ2-5, with 9 bases identical to TRBD2. The junction had 7 bases not matched to a gene; V was cut back by 0 bases and J by 2 bases. The CDR3 totals 16 residues. Germline values: CDR1 DFQATT, CDR2 SNEGSKA (reference sequence).

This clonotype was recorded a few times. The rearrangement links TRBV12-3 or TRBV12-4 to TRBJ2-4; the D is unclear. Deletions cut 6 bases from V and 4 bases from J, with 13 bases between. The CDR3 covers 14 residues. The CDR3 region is CASRSTILKNIQYF. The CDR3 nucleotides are TGTGCCAGCAGATCCACAATCCTGAAAAACATTCAGTACTTC.

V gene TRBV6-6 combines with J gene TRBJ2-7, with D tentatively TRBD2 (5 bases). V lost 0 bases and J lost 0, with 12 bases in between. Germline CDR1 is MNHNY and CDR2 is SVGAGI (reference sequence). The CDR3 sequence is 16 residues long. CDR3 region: CASSYSNAGVSYEQYF. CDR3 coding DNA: TGTGCCAGCAGTTACTCGAACGCGGGCGTCTCCTACGAGCAGTACTTC.

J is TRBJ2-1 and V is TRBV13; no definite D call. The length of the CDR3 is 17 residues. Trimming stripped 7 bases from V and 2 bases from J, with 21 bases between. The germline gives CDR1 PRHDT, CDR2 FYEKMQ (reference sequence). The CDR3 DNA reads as TGTGCCAGCACCTCCCGGTTCTCAGGTAGGGCCTACAATGAGCAGTTCTTC. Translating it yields CASTSRFSGRAYNEQFF. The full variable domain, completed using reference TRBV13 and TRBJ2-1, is AAGVIQSPRHLIKEKRETATLKCYPIPRHDTVYWYQQGPGQDPQFLISFYEKMQSDKGSIPDRFSAQQFSDYHSELNMSSLELGDSALYFCASTSRFSGRAYNEQFFGPGTRLTVL.